These 6 T cell receptor beta chains were all obtained from the same sample, sequenced in a study of technical replicates of blood from several donors. The repertoire was sequenced with immunoSEQ multiplex PCR; TCRdb's copy has only in-frame clones and lacks some. The sample contains more than 60,000 clones, around 94% of which appear only once. Sequences were obtained from T cells isolated from PBMCs. These receptors originate from a human donor in good health.

CDR3 region: CASSLDGVSPGPQHF. CDR3 DNA sequence: TGTGCCAGCAGTTTAGATGGAGTCTCCCCGGGGCCCCAGCATTTT. This chain connects TRBV27 to TRBJ1-5; D remains unclear. V was pared by 2 bases and J by 9 bases, with 17 bases between. Germline assignment: CDR1 MNHEY and CDR2 SMNVEV (reference sequence). The CDR3 has 15 amino acids.

The rearrangement links TRBV7-9 to TRBJ2-2, with 7 bases that match TRBD1. Germline CDR1 SEHNR, CDR2 FQNEAQ (reference sequence). CDR3 size: 16 residues. V shed 5 bases, J shed 3 bases, and the junction held 9 bases outside the gene matches. Written as DNA, the CDR3 is TGTGCCAGCAGCCCATTGACAGGGTTGTACACCGGGGAGCTGTTTTTT. Encoded protein: CASSPLTGLYTGELFF.

V is TRBV30 and J is TRBJ1-1; 7 nucleotides align to TRBD1. Germline CDR1 reads GTSNPN; CDR2 reads SVGIG (reference sequence). The CDR3 is 14 residues long. The V segment lost 1 base and the J segment 1 base; nucleotides outside the gene matches: 3. The DNA for the CDR3 is TGTGCCTGGAGTGACTGGGACAGGAACACTGAAGCTTTCTTT. Protein: CAWSDWDRNTEAFF.

The chain recombines TRBV5-1 with TRBJ1-1; D is unresolved. CDR3 length equals 14 residues. The ends were cut back, 1 base at V and 6 bases at J, with 13 bases in the middle. Germline CDR1 SGHRS, CDR2 YFSETQ. CDR3 loop: CASSLFGEESEAFF. The CDR3, as DNA: TGCGCCAGCAGCTTGTTCGGGGAGGAGTCTGAAGCTTTCTTT.

CDR3 bases: TGTGCCAGCACCCTATCGGACAGCCTTGAAGCTTTCTTT. Its protein is CASTLSDSLEAFF. This rearrangement joins TRBV27 to TRBJ1-1; maybe TRBD1 (6 bases). Germline values: CDR1 MNHEY, CDR2 SMNVEV (reference sequence). Trimming cost V 7 bases and J 7 bases, with 16 bases left between them. CDR3 length equals 13 residues.

CDR3 DNA: TGTGCCAGCAGTTACTACCGGGGGGCAGCTGAAGCTTTCTTT. Translated, it gives CASSYYRGAAEAFF. This chain connects TRBV6-5 to TRBJ1-1, with D maybe TRBD1 (6 bases). The V gene lost 1 base and the J gene lost 6 bases, with 12 bases spanning the gap. The germline gives CDR1 MNHEY, CDR2 SVGAGI. This CDR3 comprises 14 residues.